This TCR beta chain originates from a study of blood T cell repertoires in COVID-19. The wider study: Sites across the United States, Italy and Spain contributed samples from acute and convalescent COVID-19.

On this clone itself: At one end, the junction sequence differs from germline, possibly due to a read error.

CDR3 size: 13 residues. In germline, CDR1 is SSHAT, CDR2 FNYEAQ (reference sequence). Donors of Cohort 3 who recovered were those that had two negative PCRs, clearance, or symptom resolution. Clones were read by immunoSEQ multiplex PCR, and TCRdb kept only the in-frame ones, dropping some. The table has about 400,000 clones, around nine tenths seen once. The clonotype comes from a woman aged 30 to 39 who had recovered from COVID-19. The chain has TRBV7-7 and TRBJ1-1; D is uncertain. Sample: PBMCs or T cells enriched from blood (not recorded which). CDR3 bases: TGTGCTAGCAGCTTGAGGCTGAACACTGAAGCTTTCTTT. Its protein product is CASSLRLNTEAFF.